This T cell receptor (beta chain) was identified during a study of spatial heterogeneity in lung cancer. CDR3 size: 13 residues. The V end lost 5 bases, the J end lost 9 bases, and 14 bases lay between the germline ends. Looked up from germline, CDR1 is SGHTA and CDR2 is FQGTGA. On each TCR cDNA molecule, a unique molecular identifier was present. TCRdb used MiXCR to reprocess the 5' RACE reads, holding one entry per CDR3 protein. In the table there are fewer than 25,000 distinct CDR3 sequences, around 3.2% of which are singletons. Regarding time point: sample taken at primary tumor resection. Unsorted tumor, nontumor lung tissue or cryopreserved PBMC supplied the whole RNA. The donors comprised about 70 untreated early-stage non-small cell lung cancer patients.

The V and J genes are TRBV7-3 and TRBJ2-1; D is unresolved. The sample consisted of PBMCs, taken at surgery. The sequence was obtained from a female donor with early-stage non-small cell lung cancer. CDR3 amino acids: CASSPLGSGEQFF. Written as DNA, the CDR3 is TGTGCCAGCAGCCCCTTGGGATCGGGTGAGCAGTTCTTC.